There are a few counts of the clone carrying this TCR beta chain. This entry belongs to a study of beta chain features in type 1 diabetes. This CDR3 is 17 amino acids long. V lost 8 bases, J lost 0 bases, and 13 bases stayed unmatched. Germline CDR1 MDHEN, CDR2 SYDVKM. The investigators reverse transcribed all of the isolated RNA, so they sequenced expressed TCRB transcripts. Measured with immunoSEQ multiplex PCR; TCRdb has only the in-frame clones, and not every one. Of some 900,000 clones in the sample, under 20% were seen once. Sequencing was carried out using naive CD4+ T cells from blood. The source is a woman aged 18 to 35 in good health. The rearrangement joins TRBV28 to TRBJ1-5; 7 bases fit TRBD1. As DNA, the CDR3 is TGTGCCAGCTCCACCGGGACAGTAGTTTATAGCAATCAGCCCCAGCATTTT. Its translation is CASSTGTVVYSNQPQHF.